Each of the 24 T cell receptor beta chains below was sequenced from the same sample in a study of response to subunit inactivated influenza vaccine. TCRdb re-called the RT-PCR reads with MiXCR, one entry per CDR3 protein. The data hold around 190,000 distinct CDR3 sequences, with around 9.2% observed a single time. The sample consisted of non-naive T cells sorted from PBMCs, taken on the day of vaccination. These receptors all come from a man over 45 who received an inactivated influenza vaccine.

This clonotype was counted a few times. The genes are TRBV5-1 and TRBJ2-7; TRBD1 matches at 8 bases. V dropped 4 bases and J dropped 2; count of bases not matched to a gene: 11. The CDR3 runs 16 residues. Germline V gene sequence: CDR1 SGHRS, CDR2 YFSETQ. The DNA for the CDR3 is TGCGCCAGCAGCATACAGGGGGTCGGGGCCACCTACGAGCAGTACTTC. Protein sequence: CASSIQGVGATYEQYF.

The chain recombines TRBV30 with TRBJ2-6, with D unresolved. The germline V and J ends were trimmed by 3 bases and 0 bases, with 6 bases remaining between them. Germline V gene lookup returns CDR1 GTSNPN and CDR2 SVGIG (reference sequence). The CDR3 extends over 14 amino acids. CDR3 in amino acids: CAWRFLSGANVLTF. CDR3 DNA sequence: TGTGCCTGGAGGTTCCTCTCTGGGGCCAACGTCCTGACTTTC.

Many counts were recorded for this clonotype. This chain joins TRBV7-9 and TRBJ2-5; TRBD1 might be the D (5 bases). The germline V and J ends were trimmed by 2 bases and 0 bases, with 10 bases remaining between them. The CDR3 runs 15 residues. CDR1 is SEHNR and CDR2 is FQNEAQ in the germline V gene (reference sequence). In nucleotides, the CDR3 is TGTGCCAGCAGCTTACGGCAGGGCAACCAAGAGACCCAGTACTTC. Translated: CASSLRQGNQETQYF. The whole variable domain, filled in from reference TRBV7-9 and TRBJ2-5, reads DTGVSQNPRHKITKRGQNVTFRCDPISEHNRLYWYRQTLGQGPEFLTYFQNEAQLEKSRLLSDRFSAERPKGSFSTLEIQRTEQGDSAMYLCASSLRQGNQETQYFGPGTRLLVL.

There are many counts of this clonotype. This chain links TRBV5-1 with TRBJ2-7; either TRBD1 or TRBD2 may supply D (5 bases each). The V gene's germline CDR1 is SGHRS and CDR2 YFSETQ. This CDR3 region has 13 residues. The V gene lost 4 bases and the J gene lost 2 bases, with 10 bases spanning the gap. The CDR3, as DNA: TGCGCCAGCAGCCCACTGGGGGCCTACGAGCAGTACTTC. This codes for CASSPLGAYEQYF.

The chain combines TRBV6-1 with TRBJ1-5; D possibly corresponds to TRBD1 (5 bases). Deletions cut 5 bases from V and 1 base from J, with 15 bases between. The CDR3 is made up of 16 amino acids. Germline V gives CDR1 MNHNS, CDR2 SASEGT. CDR3 residues: CASSRGVLESNQPQHF. For the CDR3, the DNA is TGTGCCAGCAGTCGAGGGGTGTTGGAAAGCAATCAGCCCCAGCATTTT.

This clonotype has a handful of counts. The V call is TRBV10-3, the J call TRBJ2-6, with D maybe TRBD1 (6 bases). V was cut by 3 bases and J by 4 bases, with 10 bases left in between. Germline V gives CDR1 ENHRY, CDR2 SYGVKD. The CDR3 is 15 amino acids. CDR3 sequence reads: CAISDTGTGANVLTF. The DNA for the CDR3 is TGTGCCATCAGTGACACAGGGACCGGGGCCAACGTCCTGACTTTC.

This clonotype was picked up many times. This chain connects TRBV12-3 or TRBV12-4 to TRBJ2-7; a possible D gene is TRBD2 (6 bases). Trimming stripped 1 base from V and 6 bases from J, with 16 bases between. The CDR3 runs to 15 residues. In nucleotides, the CDR3 is TGTGCCAGCAGTTTAGACGGGGGAAAAACGCTCGAGCAGTACTTC. Protein product: CASSLDGGKTLEQYF.

About this clonotype: The junction does not match germline at one end; this may be a read error. The rearrangement joins TRBV28 to TRBJ2-4; D remains unclear. Per germline, CDR1 MDHEN and CDR2 SYDVKM. This CDR3 is built from 13 residues. CDR3: CASRASGKTIQYF. Here the CDR3 DNA reads TGTGCCAGCAGGGCATCTGGCAAAACCATTCAGTACTTC.

The rearrangement joins TRBV18 to TRBJ1-1; 11 positions agree with TRBD1. Germline lookup yields CDR1 KGHSH and CDR2 LQKENI. V dropped 3 bases and J dropped 0; count of bases not matched to a gene: 9. The CDR3 spans 18 residues. The CDR3 DNA follows: TGTGCCAGCTCACCCCCTCTGGGACAGGGGGGGATGAACACTGAAGCTTTCTTT. Translation gives CASSPPLGQGGMNTEAFF.

The V gene is TRBV7-9, the J gene TRBJ2-1, with TRBD2 matching over 10 bases. The CDR3 has 15 residues. V shed 1 base and J 12 bases; nucleotides not matched to a gene: 9. Germline CDR1 and CDR2: SEHNR and FQNEAQ (reference sequence). The CDR3 here is CASSLEGTSEEGQFF. CDR3 DNA: TGTGCCAGCAGCTTAGAGGGGACTAGCGAGGAGGGGCAGTTCTTC.

Remarks on this clonotype: At one boundary the junction diverges from the germline segment, which might be a read error. The gene calls are TRBV20-1 and TRBJ2-1, with 8 bases matching TRBD2. Germline V gene lookup returns CDR1 DFQATT and CDR2 SNEGSKA (reference sequence). CDR3 length: 16 residues. As DNA, the CDR3 is TGCTGTGCTAGAGTATTAGCGGGAAGCTCCTACAATGAGCAGTTCTTC. Encoded protein: CCARVLAGSSYNEQFF.

The chain combines TRBV3-1 with TRBJ1-6; D remains unclear. V shed 4 bases and J shed 14 bases, with 9 bases lying between them. CDR3 length equals 11 residues. Germline CDR1 is LGHDT and CDR2 is YNNKEL (reference sequence). The CDR3 DNA is TGTGCCAGCAGCCTTAAGGGAACCCTCCACTTT. Translated, it gives CASSLKGTLHF.

This clonotype was detected only a few times. The rearrangement uses TRBV14 and TRBJ2-7; D unresolved. The CDR3 loop spans 12 amino acids. Per germline, CDR1 SGHDN and CDR2 FVKESK. The germline V and J ends were trimmed by 2 bases and 5 bases, with 7 bases remaining between them. The CDR3 region is CASSQIGNEQYF. CDR3 sequence (DNA): TGTGCCAGCAGCCAAATAGGGAACGAGCAGTACTTC.

The chain uses TRBV7-2 and TRBJ2-7, with 8 positions matching TRBD2. This CDR3 is built from 14 residues. The J segment lost 4 bases and the V segment lost 5 bases, leaving 7 bases of the junction unmatched. Per the germline V gene, CDR1 is SGHTA and CDR2 is FQGNSA. The CDR3 sequence is CASSLGLELYEQYF. In nucleotides, the CDR3 is TGTGCCAGCAGCCTGGGACTAGAGCTTTACGAGCAGTACTTC.

V and J are TRBV4-2 and TRBJ2-7; 7 bases agree with TRBD2. CDR1 is LGHNA and CDR2 is YNFKEQ in the germline V gene. V lost 0 bases and J lost 2; bases outside the gene matches: 4. The CDR3 spans 15 residues. Here the CDR3 reads CASSQDPRGTYEQYF. The CDR3 region has the DNA TGTGCCAGCAGCCAAGATCCGCGGGGGACCTACGAGCAGTACTTC.

This chain connects TRBV7-2 to TRBJ1-6; D call uncertain. This CDR3 has 14 amino acids. The V and J ends lost 0 bases and 5 bases respectively, with 5 bases between them. The germline CDR1 and CDR2 sequences are SGHTA and FQGNSA. The CDR3 loop reads CASSLAQNNSPLHF. CDR3 nucleotides: TGTGCCAGCAGCTTAGCCCAGAATAATTCACCCCTCCACTTT. Using reference TRBV7-2 and TRBJ1-6 for the parts outside the CDR3, the full variable domain is GAGVSQSPSNKVTEKGKDVELRCDPISGHTALYWYRQSLGQGLEFLIYFQGNSAPDKSGLPSDRFSAERTGGSVSTLTIQRTQQEDSAVYLCASSLAQNNSPLHFGNGTRLTVT.

The rearrangement uses TRBV3-1 and TRBJ1-6, with D possibly matching TRBD1 (5 bases). The V end was cut by 4 bases, the J end by 7 bases, with 11 bases between. Germline CDR1 is LGHDT and CDR2 is YNNKEL (reference sequence). CDR3 length: 14 amino acids. The CDR3: CASSPGTRNSPLHF. The CDR3 nucleotides read TGTGCCAGCAGCCCCGGGACCCGAAATTCACCCCTCCACTTT.

This clonotype was observed many times. This chain joins TRBV19 and TRBJ2-7; D possibly corresponds to TRBD2 (6 bases). There are 13 residues in the CDR3. Between the trimmed V and J ends, which lost 4 bases and 5 bases, there was a span of 12 bases. Looked up from germline, CDR1 is LNHDA and CDR2 is SQIVND (reference sequence). This chain's CDR3 is CASSRGGKNEQYF. The CDR3 nucleotides read TGTGCCAGTAGTAGAGGAGGGAAAAACGAGCAGTACTTC.

This clonotype was seen many times. CDR3 amino acids: CASSLIAGKHEQFF. The CDR3 DNA is TGTGCCAGCAGCTTGATAGCGGGAAAGCATGAGCAGTTCTTC. The chain recombines TRBV5-5 with TRBJ2-1, with 8 nucleotides matching TRBD2. Germline V lookup: CDR1 SGHKS, CDR2 YYEKEE (reference sequence). V dropped 1 base and J dropped 8; count of bases not matched to a gene: 5. There are 14 residues in the CDR3. Full variable domain (remainder filled in from reference TRBV5-5 and TRBJ2-1): DAGVTQSPTHLIKTRGQQVTLRCSPISGHKSVSWYQQVLGQGPQFIFQYYEKEERGRGNFPDRFSARQFPNYSSELNVNALLLGDSALYLCASSLIAGKHEQFFGPGTRLTVL.

The chain carries TRBV3-1 and TRBJ2-7; D is ambiguous. V was trimmed by 3 bases and J by 4 bases, leaving 7 bases between them. CDR1 LGHDT and CDR2 YNNKEL come from the germline V gene (reference sequence). The CDR3 contains 12 residues. The CDR3 spells CASSQRTYEQYF. The CDR3 coding sequence is TGTGCCAGCAGCCAGCGTACGTACGAGCAGTACTTC.

The chain couples TRBV20-1 to TRBJ2-2, with unresolved D. Trimming stripped 2 bases from V and 2 bases from J, with 6 bases between. From germline, CDR1 is DFQATT and CDR2 SNEGSKA (reference sequence). This CDR3 comprises 13 residues. The CDR3 reads CSARRINTGELFF. CDR3 nucleotide sequence: TGCAGTGCTAGAAGGATTAACACCGGGGAGCTGTTTTTT.

At least ten counts were recorded for this clonotype. This rearrangement joins TRBV6-5 to TRBJ2-2, with 11 bases identical to TRBD1. CDR1 and CDR2 from the germline V gene are MNHEY and SVGAGI. The CDR3 sequence is 15 residues long. V lost 1 base to trimming and J lost 6 bases; unmatched junction nucleotides: 1. CDR3 DNA: TGTGCCAGCAGTTACTTGGGACAGGGGGCCGGGGAGCTGTTTTTT. Encoded protein: CASSYLGQGAGELFF.

The sample holds many counts of this clonotype. V and J are TRBV18 and TRBJ2-2; 7 bases align to TRBD2. Trimming took 6 bases from V and 6 from J; bases not matched to a gene: 13. This CDR3 has 16 amino acids. In germline, CDR1 is KGHSH, CDR2 LQKENI. The CDR3 DNA reads as TGTGCCAGCTCCCGTTCTAGCGGAGCCACGTCCGGGGAGCTGTTTTTT. Its translation: CASSRSSGATSGELFF.

The sample holds many counts of this clonotype. The chain combines TRBV6-2 or TRBV6-3 with TRBJ1-5; D call uncertain. This CDR3 is 13 amino acids long. Trimming shortened V by 9 bases and J by 0 bases, and 9 bases separated the two germline ends. Germline-derived CDR1 and CDR2 are MNHEY and SVGEGT. Written as DNA, the CDR3 is TGTGCCAGTAGGAATCCTAGCAATCAGCCCCAGCATTTT. Amino acids: CASRNPSNQPQHF.